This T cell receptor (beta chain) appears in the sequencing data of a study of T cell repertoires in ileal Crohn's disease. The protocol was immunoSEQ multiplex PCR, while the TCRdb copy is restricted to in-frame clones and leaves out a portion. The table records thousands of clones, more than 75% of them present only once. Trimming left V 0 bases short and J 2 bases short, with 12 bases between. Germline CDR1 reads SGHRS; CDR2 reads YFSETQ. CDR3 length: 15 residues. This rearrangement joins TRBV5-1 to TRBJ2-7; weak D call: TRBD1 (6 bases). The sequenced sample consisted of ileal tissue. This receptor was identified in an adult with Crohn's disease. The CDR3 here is CASSLGQASTYEQYF. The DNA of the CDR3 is TGCGCCAGCAGCTTGGGACAGGCTAGTACCTACGAGCAGTACTTC.